This T cell receptor beta chain was recorded in a study of OX40 agonist ivuxolimab in advanced cancers. Study conclusions and caveats: The study observed clonal expansion of CD4+ and CD8+ blood T cells by week 6 at 0.1 to 3.0 mg/kg.

About this clone itself: The antigen is not known.

Some clones are missing from TCRdb's copy, which holds only in-frame ones; the method was immunoSEQ multiplex PCR. The sample has some 58,000 clones; approximately 80% are singletons. This sample comprised CD4+ or CD8+ T cells sorted from blood, obtained in a trial of the OX40 agonist ivuxolimab. This receptor was obtained from an adult with an advanced solid tumor such as melanoma, head and neck, liver or kidney cancer.

This chain's CDR3 is CASSEWGRVYEQYF. The DNA for the CDR3 is TGTGCCAGCAGTGAATGGGGCAGAGTCTACGAGCAGTACTTC. This chain connects TRBV2 to TRBJ2-7; D is possibly TRBD1 (5 bases). The ends were cut back, 2 bases at V and 3 bases at J, with 11 bases in the middle. This CDR3 has 14 amino acids. Germline values: CDR1 SNHLY, CDR2 FYNNEI.